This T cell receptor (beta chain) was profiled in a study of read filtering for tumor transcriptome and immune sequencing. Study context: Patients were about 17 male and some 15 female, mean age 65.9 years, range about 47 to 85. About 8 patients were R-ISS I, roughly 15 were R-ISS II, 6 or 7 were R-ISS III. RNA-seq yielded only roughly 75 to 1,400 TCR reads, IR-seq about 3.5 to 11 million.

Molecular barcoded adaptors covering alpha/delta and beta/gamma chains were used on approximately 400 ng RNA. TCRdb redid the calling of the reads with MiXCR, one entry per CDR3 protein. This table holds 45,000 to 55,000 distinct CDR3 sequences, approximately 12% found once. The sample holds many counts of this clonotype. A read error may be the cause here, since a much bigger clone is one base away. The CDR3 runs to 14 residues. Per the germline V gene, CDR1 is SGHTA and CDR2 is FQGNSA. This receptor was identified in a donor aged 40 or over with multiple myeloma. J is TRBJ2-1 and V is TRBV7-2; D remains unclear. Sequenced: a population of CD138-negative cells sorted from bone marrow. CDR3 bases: TGTGCCAGCAGCTTATCTTGGGTTAACAATGGGCAGTTCTTC. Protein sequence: CASSLSWVNNGQFF.